The rows below give T cell receptor beta chains drawn from one sample of a study of CD8+ T cells in alopecia areata. Here immunoSEQ multiplex PCR was the method, and the copy in TCRdb shows in-frame clones only, minus some. Found here are about 200,000 clones, around two fifths of them singletons; the top ten hold 0.45% to 0.55%. This material consisted of CD4+ T cells sorted from blood, taken at week 34, from a patient treated with tofacitinib. The receptors come from a human donor with alopecia areata. Both conserved end residues are part of each CDR3. D genes are given only for firm matches. Size values are once, few and many counts, or a class for expanded clones, and some rows have none.

d_gene: TRBD1
v_gene: TRBV7-2
j_gene: TRBJ1-5
abundance: NA
CDR3aa: CASSRDRDQPQHF
CDR3nt: TGTGCCAGCAGCCGTGACAGGGACCAGCCCCAGCATTTT

d_gene: NA
v_gene: TRBV7-9
j_gene: TRBJ2-3
abundance: NA
CDR3aa: CASSPATGTDGRTQYF
CDR3nt: TGTGCCAGCAGCCCTGCCACGGGAACCGACGGGCGTACGCAGTATTTT

d_gene: NA
v_gene: TRBV7-9
j_gene: TRBJ1-5
abundance: NA
CDR3aa: CASSPGFQPQHF
CDR3nt: TGTGCCAGCAGCCCGGGATTTCAGCCCCAGCATTTT

d_gene: NA
v_gene: TRBV10-3
j_gene: TRBJ1-2
abundance: few
CDR3aa: CAISEVSGRPGYTF
CDR3nt: TGTGCCATCAGTGAAGTGTCCGGGCGGCCTGGCTACACCTTC

d_gene: NA
v_gene: TRBV7-9
j_gene: TRBJ2-4
abundance: many
CDR3aa: CASSQRGGGPAKNIQYF
CDR3nt: TGTGCCAGCAGCCAGAGAGGAGGGGGCCCGGCCAAAAACATTCAGTACTTC

d_gene: TRBD1
v_gene: TRBV4-1
j_gene: TRBJ1-5
abundance: NA
CDR3aa: CASSQADRDNQPQHF
CDR3nt: TGCGCCAGCAGCCAAGCAGACAGGGACAATCAGCCCCAGCATTTT

d_gene: NA
v_gene: TRBV29-1
j_gene: TRBJ1-1
abundance: few
CDR3aa: CSGSYLGAPEAFF
CDR3nt: TGCAGCGGGAGCTACTTAGGGGCTCCTGAAGCTTTCTTT

d_gene: NA
v_gene: TRBV6-1
j_gene: TRBJ1-4
abundance: few
CDR3aa: CASSEQGGATNEKLFF
CDR3nt: TGTGCCAGCAGTGAACAGGGCGGTGCAACTAATGAAAAACTGTTTTTT

d_gene: NA
v_gene: TRBV19
j_gene: TRBJ1-5
abundance: NA
CDR3aa: CASSMGNQPQHF
CDR3nt: TGTGCCAGTAGTATGGGCAATCAGCCCCAGCATTTT

d_gene: NA
v_gene: TRBV19
j_gene: TRBJ2-2
abundance: NA
CDR3aa: CASSIIRAGNTGELFF
CDR3nt: TGTGCCAGTAGTATAATTAGGGCAGGGAACACCGGGGAGCTGTTTTTT

d_gene: TRBD1
v_gene: TRBV29-1
j_gene: TRBJ2-1
abundance: few
CDR3aa: CSVRQGDYSYNEQFF
CDR3nt: TGCAGCGTAAGACAGGGCGATTACTCCTACAATGAGCAGTTCTTC

d_gene: TRBD1
v_gene: TRBV5-1
j_gene: TRBJ1-4
abundance: NA
CDR3aa: CASSTGQGSNEKLFF
CDR3nt: TGCGCCAGCAGCACCGGACAGGGGAGTAATGAAAAACTGTTTTTT

d_gene: TRBD2
v_gene: TRBV7-3
j_gene: TRBJ2-1
abundance: many
CDR3aa: CASSRYTSDNEQFF
CDR3nt: TGTGCCAGCAGCCGATACACTAGCGACAATGAGCAGTTCTTC

d_gene: NA
v_gene: TRBV2
j_gene: TRBJ2-4
abundance: few
CDR3aa: CASTDGVRIQYF
CDR3nt: TGTGCCAGCACTGATGGGGTTCGCATTCAGTACTTC

d_gene: TRBD1
v_gene: TRBV29-1
j_gene: TRBJ1-1
abundance: NA
CDR3aa: CSGSEPGQGAEAFF
CDR3nt: TGCAGCGGCTCCGAACCGGGACAGGGCGCTGAAGCTTTCTTT

d_gene: TRBD1
v_gene: TRBV6-1
j_gene: TRBJ2-7
abundance: once
CDR3aa: CASSETGAYEQYF
CDR3nt: TGTGCCAGCAGTGAGACAGGGGCCTACGAGCAGTACTTC

d_gene: NA
v_gene: TRBV28
j_gene: TRBJ1-1
abundance: NA
CDR3aa: CASSPQDSMNTEAFF
CDR3nt: TGTGCCAGCAGCCCCCAGGACAGTATGAACACTGAAGCTTTCTTT

d_gene: NA
v_gene: TRBV5-4
j_gene: TRBJ2-5
abundance: once
CDR3aa: CSLGRGAGETQYF
CDR3nt: TGTTCCCTGGGGCGGGGCGCGGGAGAGACCCAGTACTTC

d_gene: NA
v_gene: TRBV11-2
j_gene: TRBJ1-4
abundance: NA
CDR3aa: CASSLVTRVRADNEKLFF
CDR3nt: TGTGCCAGCAGCTTAGTTACCCGGGTCCGGGCCGATAATGAAAAACTGTTTTTT

d_gene: NA
v_gene: TRBV5-1
j_gene: TRBJ2-5
abundance: NA
CDR3aa: CASSPTWGLTETQYF
CDR3nt: TGCGCCAGCAGCCCCACTTGGGGTTTAACGGAGACCCAGTACTTC

d_gene: NA
v_gene: TRBV27
j_gene: TRBJ2-4
abundance: NA
CDR3aa: CASSSRTGRNIQYF
CDR3nt: TGTGCCAGCAGTTCCCGTACAGGGCGAAACATTCAGTACTTC

d_gene: NA
v_gene: TRBV29-1
j_gene: TRBJ1-2
abundance: NA
CDR3aa: CSASLGSGYTF
CDR3nt: TGCAGCGCCAGCTTGGGTAGTGGCTACACCTTC

d_gene: TRBD1
v_gene: TRBV7-9
j_gene: TRBJ1-1
abundance: NA
CDR3aa: CASSPGQGGTEAFF
CDR3nt: TGTGCCAGCAGCCCGGGACAGGGAGGTACTGAAGCTTTCTTT

d_gene: TRBD1
v_gene: TRBV9
j_gene: TRBJ2-3
abundance: NA
CDR3aa: CASSVDPGQGADTQYF
CDR3nt: TGTGCCAGCAGCGTGGACCCGGGGCAGGGGGCAGATACGCAGTATTTT

d_gene: TRBD1
v_gene: TRBV5-6
j_gene: TRBJ1-6
abundance: NA
CDR3aa: CASSPTGATYNSPLHF
CDR3nt: TGTGCCAGCAGTCCGACAGGGGCAACTTATAATTCACCCCTCCACTTT

d_gene: NA
v_gene: TRBV5-1
j_gene: TRBJ2-3
abundance: many
CDR3aa: CASSLDRGGTTDTQYF
CDR3nt: TGCGCCAGCAGCTTGGACCGAGGGGGAACCACAGATACGCAGTATTTT